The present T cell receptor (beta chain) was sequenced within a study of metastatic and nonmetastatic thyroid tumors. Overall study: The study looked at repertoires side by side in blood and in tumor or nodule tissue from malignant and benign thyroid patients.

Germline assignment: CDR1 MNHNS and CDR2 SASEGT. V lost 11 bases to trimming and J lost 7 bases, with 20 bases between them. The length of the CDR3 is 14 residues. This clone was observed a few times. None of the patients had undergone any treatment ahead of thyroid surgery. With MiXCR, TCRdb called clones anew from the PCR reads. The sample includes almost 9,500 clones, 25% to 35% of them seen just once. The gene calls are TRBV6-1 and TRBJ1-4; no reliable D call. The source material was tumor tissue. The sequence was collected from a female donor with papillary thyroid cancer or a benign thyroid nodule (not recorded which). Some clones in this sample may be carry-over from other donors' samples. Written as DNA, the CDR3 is TGTGCCGGTGGGGAATTGGGGTCTGGTGAAAAACTGTTTTTT. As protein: CAGGELGSGEKLFF.